The 26 T cell receptor beta chains below come from one sample, sequenced in a study of T cells after yellow fever vaccination (dated by TCRdb to the late 2010s). The sample's treatment or condition label, decoded: live attenuated yellow fever vaccine strain. Preparation of the library involved 5' RACE. Sequenced using an Illumina NovaSeq 6000. TCRdb ran its own pipeline on the public reads, namely fastp trimming at Q25 and MiXCR clone calling, and kept in-frame beta chains. Rows are combined by CDR3 protein, so each entry shows the most common genes and DNA. Here the sample has about 320,000 distinct CDR3 sequences; about 10% occur a single time. The leading ten clones occupy 3% to 3.5% of the sample. The sample here was CD4+ T cells sorted from PBMCs, taken 45 days after the yellow fever booster vaccination. These TCRs come from a man between 18 and 29 years old who received the YFV17D yellow fever vaccine.

V is TRBV6-2 or TRBV6-3 and J is TRBJ2-7; 12 bases align to TRBD2. The CDR3 has 15 residues. Germline V gives CDR1 MNHEY, CDR2 SVGEGT. The V segment lost 5 bases and the J segment 6 bases; nucleotides outside the gene matches: 8. CDR3: CASSRLAGALTEQYF. The CDR3 coding sequence is TGTGCCAGCAGTCGACTAGCGGGGGCCTTAACCGAGCAGTACTTC.

The chain carries TRBV18 and TRBJ1-1, with D perhaps TRBD1 (6 bases). This CDR3 comprises 14 residues. Trimming removed 4 bases from V and 6 bases from J, with 15 bases in between. The germline V gene has CDR1 KGHSH and CDR2 LQKENI. The CDR3 sequence is CASSLEQGTAEAFF. The DNA of the CDR3 is TGTGCCAGCTCACTAGAACAGGGCACGGCTGAAGCTTTCTTT.

This clonotype was counted between two and nine times. The chain employs TRBV6-6 and TRBJ1-3, with D possibly being TRBD1 (5 bases). In germline, CDR1 is MNHNY, CDR2 SVGAGI (reference sequence). V lost 11 bases and J lost 0, with 14 bases in between. The CDR3 is made up of 14 amino acids. The CDR3 nucleotides read TGTGCCGGACTGAGGACAAGCTCTGGAAACACCATATATTTT. This sequence encodes CAGLRTSSGNTIYF.

There are many counts of this clonotype. V and J are TRBV2 and TRBJ2-2; D remains unclear. The V gene lost 5 bases and the J gene lost 2 bases, with 15 bases spanning the gap. Germline assignment: CDR1 SNHLY and CDR2 FYNNEI. The length of the CDR3 is 16 residues. CDR3: CASSYLPLDNTGELFF. The DNA of the CDR3 is TGTGCCAGCAGTTATCTACCCCTCGATAACACCGGGGAGCTGTTTTTT.

V and J are TRBV5-1 and TRBJ2-3; TRBD1 matches at 9 bases. The V gene's germline CDR1 is SGHRS and CDR2 YFSETQ. This CDR3 spans 15 amino acids. The trim removed 0 bases at V and 3 bases at J, leaving 2 bases unmatched. CDR3 region: CASSLDRGQTDTQYF. CDR3 in DNA: TGCGCCAGCAGCTTGGACAGGGGGCAGACAGATACGCAGTATTTT.

This clonotype was seen a handful of times. The chain uses TRBV6-2 or TRBV6-3 and TRBJ2-5, with TRBD1 matching over 7 bases. The V segment lost 6 bases and the J segment 5 bases; nucleotides outside the gene matches: 3. Germline V gene lookup returns CDR1 MNHEY and CDR2 SVGEGT. This CDR3 is 12 amino acids long. CDR3 sequence (DNA): TGTGCCAGCAGGCCACAGGGGGAGACCCAGTACTTC. This codes for CASRPQGETQYF.

The V gene is TRBV6-5, the J gene TRBJ2-2; 12 bases match TRBD2. The CDR3 loop spans 17 amino acids. Trimming cost V 6 bases and J 4 bases; bases outside gene matches: 9. Germline CDR1 MNHEY, CDR2 SVGAGI. CDR3 sequence reads: CASSQLAGGPGTGELFF. Here the CDR3 DNA reads TGTGCCAGCAGCCAGCTAGCGGGGGGGCCGGGCACCGGGGAGCTGTTTTTT.

This clonotype has only a few counts. J is TRBJ2-1 and V is TRBV10-3, with 9 bases lining up with TRBD1. V gave up 7 bases and J gave up 7 bases; unmatched junction bases: 5. Per the germline V gene, CDR1 is ENHRY and CDR2 is SYGVKD. The CDR3 has 13 residues. CDR3 sequence reads: CAIMPGQGNEQFF. The CDR3 DNA reads as TGTGCCATCATGCCGGGACAGGGTAATGAGCAGTTCTTC.

The chain uses TRBV9 and TRBJ1-1, with no clear D. The CDR3 length is 13 residues. The V end lost 3 bases, the J end lost 3 bases, and 9 bases lay between the germline ends. Germline CDR1 is SGDLS and CDR2 is YYNGEE. The CDR3 sequence is CASSALSHTEAFF. The CDR3 DNA reads TGTGCCAGCAGCGCTCTCTCACACACTGAAGCTTTCTTT.

The table lists this clonotype with a few counts. The gene calls are TRBV28 and TRBJ2-7; weak D call: TRBD1 (5 bases). Trimming took off 1 base at V and 3 bases at J, with 10 bases between the two ends. The CDR3 length is 14 residues. From germline, CDR1 is MDHEN and CDR2 SYDVKM. The CDR3 region is CASSLSGSHYEQYV. The CDR3 bases are TGTGCCAGCAGTTTATCAGGGTCCCACTACGAGCAGTACGTC.

This clonotype showed up just a few times. The chain recombines TRBV12-3 or TRBV12-4 with TRBJ1-3, with 11 nucleotides matching TRBD1. CDR3 length: 15 amino acids. The J segment lost 2 bases and the V segment lost 5 bases, leaving 2 bases of the junction unmatched. The CDR3 loop is CASSTGQGAGNTIYF. CDR3 nucleotides: TGTGCCAGCAGTACGGGACAGGGGGCTGGAAACACCATATATTTT.

This clonotype was counted many times. The V gene is TRBV18, the J gene TRBJ2-1; TRBD1 aligns across 8 bases. Germline assignment: CDR1 KGHSH and CDR2 LQKENI. The CDR3 spans 15 residues. V gave up 6 bases and J gave up 5 bases; unmatched junction bases: 9. The CDR3 sequence: CASSLETGAHNEQFF. DNA of the CDR3: TGTGCCAGCTCTCTCGAGACAGGGGCTCACAATGAGCAGTTCTTC.

The chain uses TRBV4-1 and TRBJ1-2, with no clear D. Trimming removed 2 bases from V and 4 bases from J, with 11 bases in between. There are 14 residues in the CDR3. Looked up from germline, CDR1 is MGHRA and CDR2 is YSYEKL. CDR3 protein: CASSQPGRVYGYTF. The CDR3 DNA sequence: TGCGCCAGCAGCCAACCCGGAAGGGTCTATGGCTACACCTTC.

The chain uses TRBV10-3 and TRBJ2-2, with 7 nucleotides matching TRBD1. This CDR3 contains 16 residues. The V gene end was trimmed by 6 bases and the J gene end by 6 bases; junction bases not matched to a gene: 13. Germline V gives CDR1 ENHRY, CDR2 SYGVKD. The CDR3 sequence is CAIRDRQGSYAGELFF. The CDR3 DNA reads as TGTGCCATCAGAGACAGACAGGGCAGTTATGCCGGGGAGCTGTTTTTT.

The chain combines TRBV10-3 with TRBJ2-3; possible D gene TRBD1, 6 bases. V gave up 3 bases and J gave up 6 bases, with 13 bases separating them. The germline CDR1 and CDR2 sequences are ENHRY and SYGVKD. The CDR3 spans 14 residues. The CDR3 coding sequence is TGTGCCATCAGTGAAGGGGGTTCAGGGGATACGCAGTATTTT. This gives the protein CAISEGGSGDTQYF.

Ten or more counts support this clonotype. CDR3 DNA sequence: TGTGCCAGCAGCTTATCCGGGGCCTTCACAGATACGCAGTATTTT. Translating gives CASSLSGAFTDTQYF. This chain connects TRBV7-3 to TRBJ2-3; D may be TRBD1 or TRBD2 (5 bases each). Germline V gene data show CDR1 as SGHTA and CDR2 as FQGTGA. This CDR3 region has 15 residues. Trimming left V 2 bases short and J 2 bases short, with 11 bases between.

This clonotype was detected ten times or more. The J gene is TRBJ1-1, the V gene TRBV28; weak D call: TRBD1 (6 bases). The CDR3 sequence is 14 residues long. Germline V gene data show CDR1 as MDHEN and CDR2 as SYDVKM. Trimming stripped 8 bases from V and 0 bases from J, with 13 bases between. CDR3 nucleotide sequence: TGTGCCAGCCGCGCCGGGACAATGAACACTGAAGCTTTCTTT. Its protein product is CASRAGTMNTEAFF.

J is TRBJ1-5 and V is TRBV12-3 or TRBV12-4, with D possibly TRBD1 on 5 matching bases. The CDR3 loop spans 13 amino acids. Trimming shortened V by 7 bases and J by 5 bases, and 12 bases separated the two germline ends. The CDR3: CASTQGGHQPQHF. In nucleotides, the CDR3 is TGTGCCAGCACCCAGGGAGGGCATCAGCCCCAGCATTTT.

Only a few counts were recorded for this clonotype. V is TRBV12-2 and J is TRBJ2-3; the table's D call, TRBD1, was not checked against the DNA. TRBV12-2 is recorded as a pseudogene. This CDR3 comprises 16 residues. The CDR3 here is CASRPHPEAVTDTQYF. Here the CDR3 DNA reads TGTGCAAGTCGCCCACACCCGGAGGCGGTCACAGATACGCAGTATTTT.

This clonotype was seen only a few times. The CDR3 sequence is CATSRDRDDGYLLYGYTF. For the CDR3, the DNA is TGTGCCACCAGCAGAGATAGGGACGACGGCTACCTCCTCTATGGCTACACCTTC. V gene TRBV15 combines with J gene TRBJ1-2; D possibly corresponds to TRBD1 (5 bases). Trimming removed 0 bases at V and 4 bases at J, with 21 bases between. Looked up from germline, CDR1 is LNHNV and CDR2 is YYDKDF (reference sequence). This CDR3 is built from 18 residues.

The V gene is TRBV6-1, the J gene TRBJ1-1; 8 nucleotides align to TRBD1. V shed 3 bases, J shed 3 bases, and the junction held 6 bases outside the gene matches. Germline CDR1 MNHNS, CDR2 SASEGT. This CDR3 is 15 amino acids long. For the CDR3, the DNA is TGTGCCAGCAGTGACAGGGGGCAGGGGGACACTGAAGCTTTCTTT. Amino acid sequence: CASSDRGQGDTEAFF.

This clonotype showed up just a few times. The CDR3 bases are TGCGCCAGCAGCTTGGATGGGGGTGTAAGTGGCTACACCTTC. Translating it yields CASSLDGGVSGYTF. The chain combines TRBV5-1 with TRBJ1-2, with D possibly TRBD1 on 5 matching bases. The V end lost 0 bases, the J end lost 7 bases, and 13 bases lay between the germline ends. Germline values: CDR1 SGHRS, CDR2 YFSETQ. CDR3 size: 14 residues.

The rearrangement joins TRBV5-1 to TRBJ2-3; 7 bases line up with TRBD2. V lost 1 base, J lost 1 base, and 6 bases stayed unmatched. The CDR3 sequence is 16 residues long. Germline V gives CDR1 SGHRS, CDR2 YFSETQ. CDR3 nucleotides: TGCGCCAGCAGCTTGCTTGAGGCGGGGGGCACAGATACGCAGTATTTT. Encoded protein: CASSLLEAGGTDTQYF.

The chain employs TRBV7-6 and TRBJ2-3, with 8 bases identical to TRBD2. This CDR3 comprises 16 residues. Germline CDR1 reads SGHVS; CDR2 reads FNYEAQ. Unmatched junction bases numbered 11, after V lost 7 bases and J lost 2 bases. For the CDR3, the DNA is TGTGCCAGCACCAAAGTAGCGGGGATATCCACAGATACGCAGTATTTT. Translated: CASTKVAGISTDTQYF.

The chain recombines TRBV4-2 with TRBJ2-7, with D perhaps matching TRBD2 (5 bases). V shed 0 bases and J shed 2 bases, with 20 bases lying between them. Germline V gene data show CDR1 as LGHNA and CDR2 as YNFKEQ. The CDR3 has 18 amino acids. The CDR3 sequence: CASSQDPSLGGRPYEQYV. CDR3 DNA sequence: TGTGCCAGCAGCCAAGATCCGAGTCTGGGCGGGCGGCCCTACGAGCAGTACGTC.

The V call is TRBV4-3, the J call TRBJ1-3, with D possibly matching TRBD1 (5 bases). The ends were cut back, 3 bases at V and 0 bases at J, with 12 bases in the middle. CDR1 is LGHNA, CDR2 YSLEER, per germline. The CDR3 runs to 16 residues. This CDR3 is CASSHRLGGSGNTIYF. The CDR3 DNA follows: TGCGCCAGCAGCCACCGTTTGGGGGGCTCTGGAAACACCATATATTTT.